The 18 T cell receptor beta chains in this list originate from one sample, sequenced in a study of blood T cell repertoires in COVID-19. Clones were sequenced by immunoSEQ multiplex PCR, and TCRdb holds only the in-frame ones, with some missing. The sample holds around 250,000 clones; roughly 85% are singletons and the top ten take less than 2.5%. The specimen was PBMCs or T cells enriched from blood (not recorded which). Every receptor here comes from a woman aged 50 to 65 who had recovered from COVID-19.

J is TRBJ2-7 and V is TRBV28; 15 bases agree with TRBD2. Germline trimming cut 6 bases from V and 12 bases from J; bases unmatched to any gene: 12. This CDR3 has 15 amino acids. CDR1 and CDR2 from the germline V gene are MDHEN and SYDVKM. This CDR3 reads CASSQPGLAGGHRYF. CDR3 DNA: TGTGCCAGCAGCCAACCGGGACTAGCGGGAGGCCATCGGTACTTC.

This clone has only one observation. The chain combines TRBV7-9 with TRBJ2-5; the match to TRBD2 covers 11 bases. This CDR3 region has 15 residues. The V gene end was trimmed by 4 bases and the J gene end by 1 base; junction bases not matched to a gene: 2. Germline V gene sequence: CDR1 SEHNR, CDR2 FQNEAQ (reference sequence). The CDR3, as DNA: TGTGCCAGCAGCTGGACTAGCGGGCCCCAAGAGACCCAGTACTTC. Amino acids: CASSWTSGPQETQYF.

V is TRBV5-1 and J is TRBJ2-3; 8 positions match TRBD1. V lost 3 bases to trimming and J lost 1 base; unmatched junction nucleotides: 10. The CDR3 is 17 residues long. The V gene's germline CDR1 is SGHRS and CDR2 YFSETQ. The CDR3: CASSYSPTGEGTDTQYF. The CDR3 DNA reads as TGCGCCAGCAGCTATTCTCCGACAGGGGAAGGCACAGATACGCAGTATTTT.

This chain connects TRBV28 to TRBJ2-1, with D maybe TRBD2 (6 bases). The CDR3 has 15 amino acids. Trimming stripped 10 bases from V and 0 bases from J, with 16 bases between. The germline V gene encodes CDR1 MDHEN and CDR2 SYDVKM. In DNA, the CDR3 is TGTGCCACCAGGAGGCTCGGGAGCTCCTACAATGAGCAGTTCTTC. It encodes CATRRLGSSYNEQFF.

This chain joins TRBV24-1 and TRBJ2-7; D gene unclear. CDR1 is KGHDR, CDR2 SFDVKD, per germline. V was clipped by 6 bases and J by 3 bases, with 5 bases between them. The CDR3 is 11 residues long. The chain's CDR3 is CATSFLYEQYF. CDR3 sequence (DNA): TGTGCCACCAGTTTCCTCTACGAGCAGTACTTC.

The chain links TRBV3-1 (or the pseudogene TRBV3-2) to TRBJ2-1; possible D gene TRBD1, 7 bases. CDR3 length: 16 amino acids. Germline CDR1 LGHDT, CDR2 YNNKEL (reference sequence). V gave up 4 bases and J gave up 5 bases, with 18 bases separating them. The CDR3 protein is CASSPPGGRKNNEQFF. The CDR3 nucleotides are TGTGCCAGCAGCCCCCCAGGGGGGCGAAAAAACAATGAGCAGTTCTTC.

This clone was seen more than once but under ten times. CDR3 in DNA: TGTGCCAGTAGTATGATGCACAGGGGAACCGAGCAGTACTTC. It yields the protein CASSMMHRGTEQYF. The J gene is TRBJ2-7, the V gene TRBV19, with 7 nucleotides matching TRBD1. CDR3 size: 14 residues. Germline V gene data show CDR1 as LNHDA and CDR2 as SQIVND (reference sequence). V shed 3 bases and J 6 bases; nucleotides not matched to a gene: 8.

The chain combines TRBV23-1 with TRBJ1-1, with D perhaps TRBD1 (5 bases). TRBV23-1 is designated an ORF whose function remains uncertain. The CDR3 sequence is 16 residues long. Trimming left V 6 bases short and J 6 bases short, with 23 bases between. CDR3 protein: CASRIRDSILVAEAFF. The CDR3 DNA reads as TGCGCCAGCAGGATCCGGGACTCCATCCTCGTTGCTGAAGCTTTCTTT.

The V and J genes are TRBV10-2 and TRBJ2-7; 12 bases line up with TRBD2. The CDR3 has 20 residues. V lost 4 bases to trimming and J lost 0 bases; unmatched junction nucleotides: 16. Germline values: CDR1 WSHSY, CDR2 SAAADI. In DNA, the CDR3 is TGCGCCAGCAGTGGAACTGTGCTAGCGGGAGGGTCTACGACCTCCTACGAGCAGTACTTC. It specifies CASSGTVLAGGSTTSYEQYF.

The CDR3 coding sequence is TGTGCCAGCAGCGAGAGCGGAAGCTCCTACAATGAGCAGTTCTTC. Translating it yields CASSESGSSYNEQFF. The genes are TRBV9 and TRBJ2-1, with a weak D call TRBD2 (5 bases). The V end was cut by 3 bases, the J end by 0 bases, with 10 bases between. This CDR3 is built from 15 residues. Germline V CDR1 and CDR2: SGDLS, YYNGEE.

The genes are TRBV5-1 and TRBJ2-1; 7 nucleotides agree with TRBD1. The CDR3 is 14 amino acids. Germline lookup yields CDR1 SGHRS and CDR2 YFSETQ. Trimming at V came to 0 bases and at J to 6 bases, leaving 3 bases not matched to a gene. For the CDR3, the DNA is TGCGCCAGCAGCTTGGGAGGACAGGCCAATGAGCAGTTCTTC. Amino acids: CASSLGGQANEQFF.

Comments on this clone: The junction does not match germline at one end; this may be a read error. J is TRBJ2-5 and V is TRBV2; D possibly corresponds to TRBD2 (5 bases). CDR1 is SNHLY, CDR2 FYNNEI, per germline. This CDR3 has 14 residues. CDR3 loop: CASSVRGSQGTQYF. As DNA, the CDR3 is TGTGCCAGCAGTGTTCGAGGGAGCCAAGGGACCCAGTACTTC.

The V call is TRBV25-1, the J call TRBJ2-3; 8 nucleotides match TRBD2. The CDR3 has 16 residues. CDR1 MGHDK and CDR2 SYGVNS come from the germline V gene. Trimming at V came to 1 base and at J to 3 bases, leaving 6 bases not matched to a gene. Here the CDR3 DNA reads TGTGCCAGCAGTGAATGGGGCGGGAGGCGTACAGATACGCAGTATTTT. It codes for CASSEWGGRRTDTQYF.

The J gene is TRBJ2-7, the V gene TRBV28; 8 positions match TRBD2. This CDR3 spans 13 amino acids. CDR1 is MDHEN, CDR2 SYDVKM, per germline. V was pared by 7 bases and J by 2 bases, with 4 bases of the junction left unmatched. The CDR3 is CASKGLVTYEQYF. The CDR3 coding sequence is TGTGCCAGCAAGGGACTAGTGACCTACGAGCAGTACTTC.

This clone was counted only a few times. The CDR3, as DNA: TGCAGTGCCAGTACTAGCTGGGCGGGTGGTGAGCAGTTCTTC. Its protein is CSASTSWAGGEQFF. The chain has TRBV20-1 and TRBJ2-1, with a weak D call TRBD2 (6 bases). The CDR3 spans 14 residues. The germline CDR1 and CDR2 sequences are DFQATT and SNEGSKA (reference sequence). V dropped 6 bases and J dropped 9 bases, with 21 bases sitting between them.

This clone showed up just once. The V gene is TRBV19, the J gene TRBJ2-1; D ambiguous. V shed 7 bases and J shed 0 bases, with 13 bases lying between them. Germline values: CDR1 LNHDA, CDR2 SQIVND (reference sequence). This CDR3 has 15 amino acids. CDR3 coding DNA: TGTGCCAGTACCCCTCCCGGGTACTCCTACAATGAGCAGTTCTTC. This codes for CASTPPGYSYNEQFF.

This sequence joins TRBV4-1 and TRBJ2-7, with 11 bases aligning to TRBD1. This CDR3 comprises 18 residues. V lost 2 bases, J lost 3 bases, and 12 bases stayed unmatched. The germline CDR1 and CDR2 sequences are MGHRA and YSYEKL. The CDR3 sequence: CASSQTGTGGQGRYEQYF. In DNA, the CDR3 is TGCGCCAGCAGCCAAACCGGGACAGGGGGTCAAGGGCGCTACGAGCAGTACTTC.

This chain uses TRBV9 with TRBJ2-7; 11 bases fit TRBD2. The CDR3 covers 15 residues. Germline CDR1 SGDLS, CDR2 YYNGEE. V was pared by 3 bases and J by 4 bases, with 6 bases of the junction left unmatched. CDR3 in amino acids: CASSATGTSGYEQYF. The DNA for the CDR3 is TGTGCCAGCAGCGCAACCGGGACTAGCGGATACGAGCAGTACTTC.